Given below is one T cell receptor beta chain in context. The data originate from a study of T cell changes during pregnancy in multiple sclerosis. CDR3 length: 17 residues. Germline values: CDR1 SGHDN, CDR2 FVKESK. J lost 5 bases, V lost 0 bases, and 10 bases had no gene match. The repertoire was sequenced with immunoSEQ multiplex PCR; TCRdb's copy has only in-frame clones and lacks some. This sample has about 26,000 clones, with 89% found just once. This rearrangement joins TRBV14 to TRBJ1-2; 9 bases are a match to TRBD1. The sample in question was CD8+ T cells from peripheral blood mononuclear cells, obtained in the second trimester of pregnancy. The TCR sequence derives from a female donor with multiple sclerosis, enrolled in a pregnancy study. The CDR3 here is CASSQDGRTGALYGYTF. The CDR3 region has the DNA TGTGCCAGCAGCCAAGATGGACGGACAGGGGCGCTGTATGGCTACACCTTC.